This T cell receptor (beta chain) was obtained from a study of human T cells and chemical hapten exposure (dated by TCRdb to about 2021). With respect to the entire study: For sensitization, 2% DPC in acetone was applied to a 2 cm by 2 cm area of upper inner arm skin. Libraries were combined into a pool for sequencing, and differences in TCR yield between samples came mainly from small differences in library volumes within the pool. Patients additionally received weekly therapeutic DPC doses to the scalp throughout the approximately 25-week study period. In alopecia patients, the study followed how the peripheral blood TCR repertoire changed in vivo over primary and secondary sensitization to diphenylcyclopropenone (DPC), a hapten. The mostly female patient cohort included alopecia areata with under or over 50% scalp involvement, alopecia totalis and alopecia universalis. Nearly 30 alopecia patients provided blood for TCR sequencing at one to four time points (pre-sensitization, 2, 6 and 24 weeks). Patch testing on the upper back used Finn chambers containing 0.01% DPC, with scoring done after 6 days according to International Contact Dermatitis Research Group standards. Blood samples were taken from patients before sensitization (week 0) and then at 2, 6 and about 24 weeks after DPC sensitization. Paper-wide results and their limitations: Patch test score correlated positively with the number of PT1 expanded TCRs, reaching significance at thresholds 8, 16 and 32 but not at 4. All patients had alopecia, a presumed autoimmune disease, so their immune response might differ from that of healthy individuals. DPC sensitization did not change how many TCRs were above 1 in 1000 frequency, and no evidence was found of alterations in global repertoire structure. Compared with pre-sensitization or healthy control sets, expanded TCRs formed significantly more large CDR3 similarity clusters, which is consistent with antigen-driven responses. After repeated subsampling, the strength of the expansion versus patch-test correlation and the threshold at which it became significant changed.

Including cysteine and phenylalanine, the CDR3 has 16 amino acids. CDR3 DNA only is kept here, 48 bases in frame from base 1. The germline V gene sets CDR1 to KGHSH and CDR2 to LQKENI. V trim: 0 bases; J trim: 5 bases; unmatched bases: 5. This specimen's time point label, interpreted: patch test 1, 2 weeks after DPC sensitization. Taken with the paper, the label for treatment or condition translates to: therapeutic diphenylcyclopropenone sensitization with weekly scalp DPC. At each patch-test visit, blood was drawn before the patch test was applied. Patients were considered eligible if aged 18 to 70, diagnosed with alopecia and deemed suitable for DPC therapy, and patients were excluded if pregnant. Unfractionated whole blood was collected in Tempus Blood RNA tubes, and total RNA was extracted from that blood. There are many counts of this clonotype. The antigen it binds to is not known. Within one base of it there is no much larger clone, and no base qualities were kept.

Library prep was done by RACE. The instrument given in TCRdb is NextSeq 500. During library preparation, unique molecular identifiers were attached to individual cDNA molecules so that TCRs could be counted quantitatively and reproducibly. From each blood RNA sample, both TCR alpha and TCR beta chains were sequenced. As for the original processing: The median number of TCRs per sample was approximately 96,000, ranging from about 20,000 to 750,000. V, J and CDR3 annotation of the TCR reads was performed with the Decombinator software suite. For PS versus PT1 abundance plots, all samples were subsampled to the same number of TCRs (28,000). Expanded TCRs were defined as absent before sensitization and observed at least eight times at the 2-week time point. The public reads were reanalyzed by TCRdb: fastp trimming at Q25, MiXCR alignment, in-frame beta chains only. Entries are consolidated by CDR3 protein sequence, retaining the most common genes and DNA. It is TCRdb's table, rather than the study itself, that gives the V and J calls and clone size. Present in this sample are tens of thousands of distinct CDR3 sequences, about 10% of which were seen just once. Clones ranked in the top ten supply 2.2% of the sample.

The receptor comes from a man aged 40-50 years with alopecia areata. Some clones in this sample may be carry-over from other donors' samples. The chain is made from TRBV18 and TRBJ2-3; 10 central nucleotides agree with TRBD2. The specimen was whole blood, collected in connection with sensitization to the hapten diphenylcyclopropenone (DPC). The CDR3 protein: CASSPPGASGRDTQYF. The sequenced DNA is TGTGCCAGCTCACCACCGGGGGCTAGCGGGAGAGATACGCAGTATTTT.